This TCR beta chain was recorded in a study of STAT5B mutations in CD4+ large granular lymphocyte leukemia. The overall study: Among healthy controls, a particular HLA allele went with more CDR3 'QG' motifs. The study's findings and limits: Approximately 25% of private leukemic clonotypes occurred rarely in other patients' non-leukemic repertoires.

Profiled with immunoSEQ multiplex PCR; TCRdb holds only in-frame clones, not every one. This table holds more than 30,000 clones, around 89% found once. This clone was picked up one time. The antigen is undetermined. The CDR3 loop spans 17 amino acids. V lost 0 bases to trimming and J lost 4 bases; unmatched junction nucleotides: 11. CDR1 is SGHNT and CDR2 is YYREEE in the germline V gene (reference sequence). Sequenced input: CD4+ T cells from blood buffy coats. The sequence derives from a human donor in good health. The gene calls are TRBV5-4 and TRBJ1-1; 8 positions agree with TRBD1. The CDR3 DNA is TGTGCCAGCAGCTTGGTCCCGGGACAGGCAACGGGCACTGAAGCTTTCTTT. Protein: CASSLVPGQATGTEAFF.